The entry below gives a single T cell receptor (beta chain) sequence along with its context. Antigen: not known. This sample was taken from a study of CD8 T cells in Susac syndrome. Random-hexamer reverse transcription was applied to about 0.45 to 1 ug RNA. TCRdb redid the calling of the immunoSEQ multiplex PCR reads with MiXCR, one entry per CDR3 protein. The table records about 140,000 distinct CDR3 sequences, 95% of them present only once. TCR beta was sequenced from blood CD8+ and CD4+ T cells. General study results and limits: It was acknowledged by the study that relatively few individuals were included in its TCR sequencing and HLA analysis.

CDR3 size: 15 residues. The V segment lost 2 bases and the J segment 2 bases; nucleotides outside the gene matches: 4. The V gene's germline CDR1 is SGHAT and CDR2 FQDESV (reference sequence). The sample comprised CD4+ T cells from PBMCs. V and J are TRBV11-1 and TRBJ2-7; 9 bases match TRBD2. The origin of this receptor is a human donor with multiple sclerosis. The DNA of the CDR3 is TGTGCCAGCAGCTTACCAGCGGGAGGACCCTACGAGCAGTACTTC. Protein: CASSLPAGGPYEQYF.